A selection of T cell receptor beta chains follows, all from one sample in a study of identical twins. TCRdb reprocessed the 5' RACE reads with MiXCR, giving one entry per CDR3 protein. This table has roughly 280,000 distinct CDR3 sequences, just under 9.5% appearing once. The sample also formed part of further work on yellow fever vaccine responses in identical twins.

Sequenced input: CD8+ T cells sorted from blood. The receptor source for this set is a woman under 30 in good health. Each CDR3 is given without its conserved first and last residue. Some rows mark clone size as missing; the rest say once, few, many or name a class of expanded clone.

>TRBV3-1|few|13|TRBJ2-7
ASSQDLRFSYEQY
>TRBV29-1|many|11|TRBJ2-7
SVPAGGPYEQY
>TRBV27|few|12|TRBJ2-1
ASSLSLLTGPRF
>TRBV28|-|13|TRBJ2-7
ASSSPGTGGIEQY
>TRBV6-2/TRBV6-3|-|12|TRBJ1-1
ASSFLRRGTEAF
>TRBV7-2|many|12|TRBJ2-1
ASSPSAGYNEQF
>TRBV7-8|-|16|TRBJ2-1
ASSTKQGSGVPYNEQF
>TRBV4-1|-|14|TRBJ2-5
ASSQLVLRGWETQY
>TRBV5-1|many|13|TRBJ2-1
ASSYEGGQAGEQF
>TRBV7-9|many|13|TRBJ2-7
ASSLDGGVPYEQY
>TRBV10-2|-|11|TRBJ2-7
ASSVDGLEEQY
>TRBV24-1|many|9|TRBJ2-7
ATERGSEQY
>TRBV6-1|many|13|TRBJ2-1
ASRMEEGGANEQF
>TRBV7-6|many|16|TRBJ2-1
ASSNKLGTSPRYNEQF
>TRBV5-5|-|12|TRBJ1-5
ASSLLWANQPQH
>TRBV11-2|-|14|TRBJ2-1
ASSLGGFGSYNEQF
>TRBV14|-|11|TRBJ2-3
ASSQPNWDTQY
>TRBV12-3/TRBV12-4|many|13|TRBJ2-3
ASSDTGFPTDTQY
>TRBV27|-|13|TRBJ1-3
ASSLTWSSGNTIY
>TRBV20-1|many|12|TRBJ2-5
SASPYGVQETQY
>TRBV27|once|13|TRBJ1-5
ASTASAGSNQPQH
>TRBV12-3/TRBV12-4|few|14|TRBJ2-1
ASSFSGGPINNEQF
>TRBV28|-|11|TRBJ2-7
ASSFRAAGEQY
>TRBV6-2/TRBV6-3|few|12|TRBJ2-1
ASSISGGYNEQF
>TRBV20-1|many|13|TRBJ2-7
SARGRPQSSYEQY
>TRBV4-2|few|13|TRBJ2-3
ASSQADGGEDTQY
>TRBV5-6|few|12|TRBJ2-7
ASSHTVTSYEQY
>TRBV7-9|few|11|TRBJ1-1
ASSLESGWEAF
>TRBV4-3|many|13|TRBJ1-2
ASSQDIRGDYGYT
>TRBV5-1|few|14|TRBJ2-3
ASSPLLALSTDTQY
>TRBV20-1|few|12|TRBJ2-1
SARDLEGGNEQF